A selection of T cell receptor beta chains follows, all from one sample in a study of blood T cells in healthy people across ages. TCRdb called the 5' RACE reads again in MiXCR, with one record for every CDR3 protein. The data show over 1,200,000 distinct CDR3 sequences, with 45% to 70% seen just once and roughly 7% held by the top ten. Source material: blood. The receptors shown here come from a man between 18 and 29 years old in good health. Each CDR3 is given with its conserved first and last residue. The D gene is left open where the match is weak. Some rows mark clone size as missing; the rest say once, few, many or name a class of expanded clone.

j_call clone_size d_call v_call cdr3_aa cdr3_nt
TRBJ1-2 . . TRBV30 CAWSGGLSYGYTF TGTGCCTGGAGTGGGGGCCTGAGCTATGGCTACACCTTC
TRBJ2-7 . . TRBV6-5 CASSYAGRWDLYEQYF TGTGCCAGCAGTTATGCTGGTAGATGGGACCTCTACGAGCAGTACTTC
TRBJ2-3 . . TRBV29-1 CSVEDIADTQYF TGCAGCGTTGAAGATATAGCAGATACGCAGTATTTT
TRBJ2-7 few TRBD2 TRBV27 CASSPLSGGAYEQYF TGTGCCAGCAGTCCCCTTTCGGGGGGGGCCTACGAGCAGTACTTC
TRBJ2-7 . TRBD1 TRBV20-1 CSPGTGECEQYF TGCAGTCCCGGGACAGGGGAATGCGAGCAGTACTTC
TRBJ2-7 . . TRBV6-5 CASSSRVRDEQYF TGTGCCAGCAGCTCCAGGGTTCGGGACGAGCAGTACTTC
TRBJ1-2 . . TRBV20-1 CSAGGALDGYTF TGCAGTGCGGGGGGGGCGCTGGATGGCTACACCTTC
TRBJ1-6 . TRBD1 TRBV6-5 CASSYAFTTGGYNSPLHF TGTGCCAGCAGTTACGCCTTTACCACAGGGGGCTATAATTCACCCCTCCACTTT
TRBJ2-5 few . TRBV7-9 CASSLSRITQETQYF TGTGCCAGCAGCTTAAGCCGAATTACCCAAGAGACCCAGTACTTC
TRBJ2-1 few TRBD2 TRBV4-1 CASSQLWGASGGSSSYNEQFF TGCGCCAGCAGCCAATTATGGGGAGCTAGCGGGGGGTCCAGCTCCTACAATGAGCAGTTCTTC
TRBJ1-2 few . TRBV6-2/TRBV6-3 CASSYVSPHYGYTF TGTGCCAGCAGTTACGTGAGTCCTCACTATGGCTACACCTTC
TRBJ1-2 . . TRBV6-6 CASTLGSGNYGYTF TGTGCCAGCACCTTAGGCTCCGGGAACTATGGCTACACCTTC
TRBJ1-2 . TRBD1 TRBV6-6 CASSYSPDRVNYGYTF TGTGCCAGCAGTTATTCTCCGGACAGGGTGAACTATGGCTACACCTTC
TRBJ1-5 . . TRBV3-1 CASSDSGPGNQPQHF TGTGCCAGCAGCGATTCGGGACCAGGTAATCAGCCCCAGCATTTT
TRBJ2-3 . . TRBV5-1 CASSLVVHGTDTQYF TGCGCCAGCAGCTTGGTCGTCCATGGCACAGATACGCAGTATTTT
TRBJ1-1 . TRBD1 TRBV27 CASRPGQKNTEAFF TGTGCCAGCAGACCGGGACAGAAGAACACTGAAGCTTTCTTT
TRBJ1-5 . . TRBV6-5 CTSSQNRDLSNQPQHF TGTACCAGCAGTCAAAACCGGGACCTTAGCAATCAGCCCCAGCATTTT
TRBJ2-1 . TRBD2 TRBV6-6 CASREREYHNEQFF TGTGCCAGCAGGGAGCGGGAGTACCACAATGAGCAGTTCTTC
TRBJ2-5 . TRBD2 TRBV9 CASSVQRGAQETQYF TGTGCCAGCAGCGTTCAGCGGGGGGCTCAAGAGACCCAGTACTTC
TRBJ2-1 . . TRBV27 CASTPGPGEGSNEQFF TGTGCCAGTACACCGGGCCCGGGTGAAGGTTCGAATGAGCAGTTCTTC
TRBJ2-1 . TRBD2 TRBV5-5 CASSNGTSGRVHEQFF TGTGCCAGCAGCAATGGGACTAGCGGGAGGGTTCATGAGCAGTTCTTC
TRBJ2-7 . . TRBV2 CASSEDSGHYEQYF TGTGCCAGCAGTGAAGATTCCGGGCACTACGAGCAGTACTTC
TRBJ1-5 . . TRBV12-3/TRBV12-4 CARKGQPQHF TGTGCCAGGAAGGGTCAGCCCCAGCATTTT
TRBJ2-7 . TRBD1 TRBV27 CASSRIPDRGREQYF TGTGCCAGCAGTAGAATTCCTGACAGGGGGCGGGAGCAGTACTTC
TRBJ2-7 . TRBD1 TRBV12-3/TRBV12-4 CASSLYGTGPYNEQYF TGTGCCAGCAGTCTTTACGGGACAGGGCCCTACAATGAGCAGTACTTC
TRBJ2-3 few . TRBV6-1 CASSAVDRGRTDTQYF TGTGCCAGCAGTGCCGTGGACCGGGGAAGGACAGATACGCAGTATTTT
TRBJ1-4 . TRBD1 TRBV20-1 CSAPKQGAEEKLFF TGCAGTGCCCCGAAACAGGGGGCGGAGGAAAAACTGTTTTTT
TRBJ2-7 . TRBD1 TRBV4-2 CASSQEAGTGSHEQYF TGTGCCAGCAGCCAAGAGGCCGGGACAGGGTCCCACGAGCAGTACTTC
TRBJ2-5 . . TRBV20-1 CSARVEGIRETQYF TGCAGTGCTAGAGTGGAGGGGATTCGCGAGACCCAGTACTTC
TRBJ2-3 . . TRBV20-1 CSASRMTSTDTQYF TGCAGTGCTAGTAGGATGACTAGCACAGATACGCAGTATTTT